Listed below are T cell receptor beta chains from one sample, sequenced in a study of blood T cell repertoires in COVID-19. Some clones are missing from TCRdb's copy, which holds only in-frame ones; the method was immunoSEQ multiplex PCR. The profile shows 250,000 to 350,000 clones, around 87% of them singletons. Sequenced material: peripheral blood. The receptors here all came from a woman in her 50s who had recovered from COVID-19. Each CDR3 is given with its conserved first and last residue. The order of the fields is V gene, D gene, clone size, J gene, CDR3 DNA, CDR3 protein. The D gene is left open where the match is weak. Rows may omit the clone size; those that give it use once, few, many or a size class.

V: TRBV30
D: TRBD1
size: NA
J: TRBJ1-2
DNA: TGTGCCTGGAGTGTACCGGGACAGGGTGTTAACTATGGCTACACCTTC
CDR3: CAWSVPGQGVNYGYTF

V: TRBV6-1
D: NA
size: NA
J: TRBJ2-5
DNA: TGTGCCAGCAGTGAGGACAGCGGATGGGAAACCCAGTACTTC
CDR3: CASSEDSGWETQYF

V: TRBV5-4
D: NA
size: NA
J: TRBJ2-5
DNA: TGTGCCAGCAGCTTGGTTCTTCGGCAAGAGACCCAGTACTTC
CDR3: CASSLVLRQETQYF

V: TRBV5-5
D: TRBD2
size: NA
J: TRBJ2-1
DNA: TGTGCCAGCAGCTTGGCGCGGGGGGACTACAATGAGCAGTTCTTC
CDR3: CASSLARGDYNEQFF

V: TRBV24-1
D: NA
size: NA
J: TRBJ2-5
DNA: TGTGCCACCAGTGGGCATACCGGGCGGGCAGAGACCCAGTACTTC
CDR3: CATSGHTGRAETQYF

V: TRBV4-3
D: TRBD1
size: NA
J: TRBJ2-1
DNA: TGCGCCAGCAGCCAAGGGACAGGGGGGGACAATGAGCAGTTCTTC
CDR3: CASSQGTGGDNEQFF

V: TRBV19
D: NA
size: NA
J: TRBJ1-4
DNA: TGTGCCAGTAGTTTCAACACGGGAAATAATGAAAAACTGTTTTTT
CDR3: CASSFNTGNNEKLFF

V: TRBV7-2
D: TRBD2
size: NA
J: TRBJ2-5
DNA: TGTGCCAGCAGCTCACGGACTAGCGGGTTCCAAGAGACCCAGTACTTC
CDR3: CASSSRTSGFQETQYF

V: TRBV27
D: TRBD2
size: NA
J: TRBJ2-7
DNA: TGTGCCAGCAGTCAGCTAGTGGGAGGGCTATACGAGCAGTACTTC
CDR3: CASSQLVGGLYEQYF

V: TRBV7-9
D: TRBD2
size: NA
J: TRBJ2-7
DNA: TGTGCCAGCAGCTCTACGACTAGCGGGGGGGCCGGGTCCTACGAGCAGTACTTC
CDR3: CASSSTTSGGAGSYEQYF

V: TRBV19
D: NA
size: NA
J: TRBJ2-2
DNA: TGTGCCAGTAGTACCCTGCGTGCGAACACCGGGGAGCTGTTTTTT
CDR3: CASSTLRANTGELFF

V: TRBV6-5
D: TRBD1
size: NA
J: TRBJ1-2
DNA: TGTGCCAGCAGTTACACTCGGACAGGGGGAAATGGCTACACCTTC
CDR3: CASSYTRTGGNGYTF

V: TRBV13
D: TRBD2
size: once
J: TRBJ2-1
DNA: TGTGCCAGCAGCTTATGGGGACTAGCGGGAGAGAGGTACAATGAGCAGTTCTTC
CDR3: CASSLWGLAGERYNEQFF

V: TRBV7-2
D: TRBD1
size: once
J: TRBJ2-1
DNA: TGTGCCAGCAGCTTAGGACAGGGTACTGAGCAGTTCTTC
CDR3: CASSLGQGTEQFF

V: TRBV9
D: NA
size: NA
J: TRBJ1-4
DNA: TGTGCCAGCAGCGGAATCGACAGGCCGGGGGAAAAACTGTTTTTT
CDR3: CASSGIDRPGEKLFF

V: TRBV4-3
D: TRBD1
size: NA
J: TRBJ2-2
DNA: TGCGCCAGCAGCCAAATGACAGGGGGCGCCGCCGGGGAGCTGTTTTTT
CDR3: CASSQMTGGAAGELFF

V: TRBV18
D: TRBD1
size: NA
J: TRBJ1-6
DNA: TGTGCCAGCTCACCACGGGCAGGGGGCGGTAATTCACCCCTCCACTTT
CDR3: CASSPRAGGGNSPLHF

V: TRBV7-2
D: NA
size: once
J: TRBJ1-5
DNA: TGTGCCAGCAGCTTACGGCAGGGAAATCAGCCCCAGCATTTT
CDR3: CASSLRQGNQPQHF

V: TRBV7-9
D: NA
size: NA
J: TRBJ1-2
DNA: TGTGCCAGCAGCAGCCGGGTCGAAGTTTTCTATGGCTACACCTTC
CDR3: CASSSRVEVFYGYTF

V: TRBV20-1
D: TRBD2
size: NA
J: TRBJ2-1
DNA: TGCAGTGCTAGTATGACTAGCGGGAGTAGCAATGAGCAGTTCTTC
CDR3: CSASMTSGSSNEQFF

V: TRBV19
D: TRBD1
size: NA
J: TRBJ1-2
DNA: TGTGCCAGTGGACAGGGGATTTTCTCCCACTATGGCTACACCTTC
CDR3: CASGQGIFSHYGYTF

V: TRBV29-1
D: NA
size: NA
J: TRBJ1-1
DNA: TGCAGCGCAGCGCGGGGGGACACTGAAGCTTTCTTT
CDR3: CSAARGDTEAFF

V: TRBV20-1
D: TRBD2
size: NA
J: TRBJ2-5
DNA: TGCAGTGCTAGTTTACGGGGAGGGCAACAAGAGACCCAGTACTTC
CDR3: CSASLRGGQQETQYF

V: TRBV5-1
D: TRBD2
size: NA
J: TRBJ2-7
DNA: TGCGCCAGCAGCTTGGCCGTAGCGGGGGGTAACGAGCAGTACTTC
CDR3: CASSLAVAGGNEQYF

V: TRBV10-1
D: NA
size: NA
J: TRBJ2-1
DNA: TGCGCCAGCAGTGACGACGGGGGTAAGCAGTTCTTC
CDR3: CASSDDGGKQFF

V: TRBV12-3/TRBV12-4
D: NA
size: NA
J: TRBJ1-1
DNA: TGTGCCAGCCTGGGTCAGGGCGGCACTGAAGCTTTCTTT
CDR3: CASLGQGGTEAFF

V: TRBV4-1
D: NA
size: NA
J: TRBJ2-5
DNA: TGCGCCAGCAGCCAAGGAGGACAGGGACTAAAAGAGACCCAGTACTTC
CDR3: CASSQGGQGLKETQYF

V: TRBV7-2
D: NA
size: once
J: TRBJ1-1
DNA: TGTGCCAGCAGCTTAAGTCTGCGATCAAACACTGAAGCTTTCTTT
CDR3: CASSLSLRSNTEAFF

V: TRBV4-1
D: TRBD2
size: NA
J: TRBJ2-3
DNA: TGCGCCAGCAGCCTAGGGACTAACACAGATACGCAGTATTTT
CDR3: CASSLGTNTDTQYF

V: TRBV21-1
D: NA
size: NA
J: TRBJ1-6
DNA: TGTGCCAGCAGCTCCAACAGGACAGGGTGGGATTCACCCCTCCACTTT
CDR3: CASSSNRTGWDSPLHF

V: TRBV6-5
D: TRBD2
size: NA
J: TRBJ2-7
DNA: TGTGCCATTTCAAGGGCTAGCGGGTCCAACGAGCAGTACTTC
CDR3: CAISRASGSNEQYF

V: TRBV29-1
D: NA
size: few
J: TRBJ2-1
DNA: TGCAGCGGGAGGTTCTCCTACAATGAGCAGTTCTTC
CDR3: CSGRFSYNEQFF

V: TRBV18
D: TRBD1
size: NA
J: TRBJ1-6
DNA: TGTGCCAGCTCTGGAGGACAGGGGTTTCAATCACCCCTCCACTTT
CDR3: CASSGGQGFQSPLHF

V: TRBV18
D: NA
size: NA
J: TRBJ2-6
DNA: TGTGCCAGCTCACCACGGGAGGCTTCGCATGGGGCCAACGTCCTGACTTTC
CDR3: CASSPREASHGANVLTF

V: TRBV28
D: TRBD2
size: NA
J: TRBJ2-1
DNA: TGTGCCAGCAGTTTCCATACCACTAGCGGGAGAGGCTATGAGCAGTTCTTC
CDR3: CASSFHTTSGRGYEQFF

V: TRBV6-1
D: NA
size: NA
J: TRBJ1-6
DNA: TGTGCCAGCAGTGAAGTACAAAATTCACCCCTCCACTTT
CDR3: CASSEVQNSPLHF

V: TRBV20-1
D: NA
size: NA
J: TRBJ1-5
DNA: TGCAGTGCTAGTACAAACAATCAGCCCCAGCATTTT
CDR3: CSASTNNQPQHF

V: TRBV6-6
D: NA
size: once
J: TRBJ1-3
DNA: TGTGCCAGCAGTCCCAGGGACTCTGGAAACACCATATATTTT
CDR3: CASSPRDSGNTIYF

V: TRBV18
D: NA
size: once
J: TRBJ2-1
DNA: TGTGCCAGCTCACCGCGAGTTAACAATGAGCAGTTCTTC
CDR3: CASSPRVNNEQFF

V: TRBV7-6
D: TRBD2
size: NA
J: TRBJ2-5
DNA: TGTGCCAGCAGCTTTCTCACCAAAGGGGACTATGAGACCCAGTACTTC
CDR3: CASSFLTKGDYETQYF

V: TRBV3-1/TRBV3-2
D: TRBD1
size: few
J: TRBJ1-1
DNA: TGTGCCAGCAGCCAAGGGGGGACAGGGGGTGCAGCTTTCTTT
CDR3: CASSQGGTGGAAFF

V: TRBV29-1
D: TRBD2
size: NA
J: TRBJ2-5
DNA: TGCAGCGTTGACCCCGGGACTAGCAGTACTAGGGAGACCCAGTACTTC
CDR3: CSVDPGTSSTRETQYF

V: TRBV3-1/TRBV3-2
D: NA
size: NA
J: TRBJ1-1
DNA: TGTGCCAGCAGCCAAGATAGGCAGGGCGATGAAGCTTTCTTT
CDR3: CASSQDRQGDEAFF

V: TRBV7-9
D: TRBD1
size: NA
J: TRBJ1-6
DNA: TGTGCCAGCAGCTTGGGACAGGGGAGTTCACCCCTCCACTTT
CDR3: CASSLGQGSSPLHF

V: TRBV11-2
D: NA
size: few
J: TRBJ1-1
DNA: TGTGCCAGCAGCGGCCTTGGAGCTTTCTTT
CDR3: CASSGLGAFF

V: TRBV19
D: TRBD1
size: once
J: TRBJ2-1
DNA: TGTGCCAGTAGCGTCGACAGGGGTGGTTACAATGAGCAGTTCTTC
CDR3: CASSVDRGGYNEQFF

V: TRBV28
D: NA
size: NA
J: TRBJ1-1
DNA: TGTGCCAGCAGTCCCCCCCATGGCGGCGCTTTCTTT
CDR3: CASSPPHGGAFF

V: TRBV28
D: NA
size: NA
J: TRBJ1-5
DNA: TGTGCCAGCAGTCCCAGGGATTATAGCAATCAGCCCCAGCATTTT
CDR3: CASSPRDYSNQPQHF

V: TRBV6-2/TRBV6-3
D: NA
size: NA
J: TRBJ1-5
DNA: TGTGCCAGCAGTTGGACGATCGGTCAACAGGGTGGTCAGCCCCAGCATTTT
CDR3: CASSWTIGQQGGQPQHF

V: TRBV11-2
D: TRBD1
size: NA
J: TRBJ2-7
DNA: TGTGCCAGCAGCTTCGGGACAGGGGAACACGAGCAGTACTTC
CDR3: CASSFGTGEHEQYF

V: TRBV28
D: NA
size: NA
J: TRBJ2-7
DNA: TGTGCCAGCAGTTTAACCGGAGCCCGTTTTTCCTACGAGCAGTACTTC
CDR3: CASSLTGARFSYEQYF

V: TRBV10-3
D: NA
size: many
J: TRBJ2-7
DNA: TGTGCCATCAGTGTGTCCGGGTCCTACGAGCAGTACTTC
CDR3: CAISVSGSYEQYF

V: TRBV19
D: TRBD1
size: NA
J: TRBJ2-3
DNA: TGTGCCAGTAGTACCCAACAGGGGACGCCAGATACGCAGTATTTT
CDR3: CASSTQQGTPDTQYF

V: TRBV6-5
D: TRBD1
size: NA
J: TRBJ2-7
DNA: TGTGCCAGCAGCTCGGACAGGGGTGGCGAGCAGTACTTC
CDR3: CASSSDRGGEQYF

V: TRBV6-5
D: TRBD1
size: NA
J: TRBJ1-2
DNA: TGTGCCACTAGGGACAGGCATCGAGGAGGCTACACCTTC
CDR3: CATRDRHRGGYTF